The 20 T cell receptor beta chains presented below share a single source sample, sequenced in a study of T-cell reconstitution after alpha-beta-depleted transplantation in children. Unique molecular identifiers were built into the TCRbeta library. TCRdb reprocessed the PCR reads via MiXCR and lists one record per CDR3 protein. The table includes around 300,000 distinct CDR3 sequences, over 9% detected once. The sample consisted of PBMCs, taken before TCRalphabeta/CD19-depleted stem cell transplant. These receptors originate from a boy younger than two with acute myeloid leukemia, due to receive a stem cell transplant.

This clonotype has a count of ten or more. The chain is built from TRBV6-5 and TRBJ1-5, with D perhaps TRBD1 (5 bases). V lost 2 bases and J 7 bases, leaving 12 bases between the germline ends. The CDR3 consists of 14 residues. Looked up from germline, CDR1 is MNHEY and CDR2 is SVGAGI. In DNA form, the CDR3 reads TGTGCCAGCAGTTACAGAAGGGGTCAGCAGCCCCAGCATTTT. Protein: CASSYRRGQQPQHF.

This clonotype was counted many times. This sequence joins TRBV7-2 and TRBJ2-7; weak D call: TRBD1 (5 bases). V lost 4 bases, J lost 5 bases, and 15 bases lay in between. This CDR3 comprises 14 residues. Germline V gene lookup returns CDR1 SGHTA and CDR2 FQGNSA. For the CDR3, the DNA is TGTGCCAGCAGCTCAGACCCAGGGCTCAACGAGCAGTACTTC. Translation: CASSSDPGLNEQYF.

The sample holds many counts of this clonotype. The DNA of the CDR3 is TGTGCCAGCAGTTCACAGGGGGCGAGAACTGAAGCTTTCTTT. It translates to CASSSQGARTEAFF. The rearrangement links TRBV12-3 or TRBV12-4 to TRBJ1-1; 9 bases fit TRBD1. The CDR3 totals 14 residues. V trimming: 4 bases; J trimming: 5 bases; junction bases outside the gene matches: 5.

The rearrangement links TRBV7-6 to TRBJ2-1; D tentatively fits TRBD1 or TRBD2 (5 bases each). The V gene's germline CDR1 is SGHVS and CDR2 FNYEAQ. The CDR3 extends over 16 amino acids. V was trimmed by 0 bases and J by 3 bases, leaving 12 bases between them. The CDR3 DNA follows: TGTGCCAGCAGCTTAGCGCTCGGGGCATTCTACAATGAGCAGTTCTTC. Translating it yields CASSLALGAFYNEQFF.

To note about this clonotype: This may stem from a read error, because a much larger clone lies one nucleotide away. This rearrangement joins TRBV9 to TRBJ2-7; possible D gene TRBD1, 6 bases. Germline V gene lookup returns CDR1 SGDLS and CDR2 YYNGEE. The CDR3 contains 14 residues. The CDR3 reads CASSVKDRSYEQCF. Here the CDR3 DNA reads TGTGCCAGCAGCGTAAAAGACAGGAGCTACGAGCAGTGCTTC. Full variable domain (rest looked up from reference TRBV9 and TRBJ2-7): DSGVTQTPKHLITATGQRVTLRCSPRSGDLSVYWYQQSLDQGLQFLIQYYNGEERAKGNILERFSAQQFPDLHSELNLSSLELGDSALYFCASSVKDRSYEQCFGPGTRLTVT.

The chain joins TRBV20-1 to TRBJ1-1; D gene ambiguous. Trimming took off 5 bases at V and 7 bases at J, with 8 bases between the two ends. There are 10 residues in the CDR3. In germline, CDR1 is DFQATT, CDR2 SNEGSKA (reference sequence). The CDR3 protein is CSAAGSEAFF. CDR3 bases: TGCAGTGCTGCGGGGAGTGAAGCTTTCTTT.

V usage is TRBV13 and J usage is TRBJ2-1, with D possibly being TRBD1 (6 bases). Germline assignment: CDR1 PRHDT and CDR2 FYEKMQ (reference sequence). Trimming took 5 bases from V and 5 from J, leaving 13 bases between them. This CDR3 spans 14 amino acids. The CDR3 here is CASSPRTDHNEQFF. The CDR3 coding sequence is TGTGCCAGCAGCCCCCGGACAGACCACAATGAGCAGTTCTTC. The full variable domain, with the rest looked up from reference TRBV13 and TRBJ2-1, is AAGVIQSPRHLIKEKRETATLKCYPIPRHDTVYWYQQGPGQDPQFLISFYEKMQSDKGSIPDRFSAQQFSDYHSELNMSSLELGDSALYFCASSPRTDHNEQFFGPGTRLTVL.

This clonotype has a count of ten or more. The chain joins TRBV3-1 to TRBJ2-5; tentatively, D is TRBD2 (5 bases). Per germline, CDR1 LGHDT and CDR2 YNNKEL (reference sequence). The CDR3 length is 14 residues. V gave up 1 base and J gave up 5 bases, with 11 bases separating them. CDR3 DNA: TGTGCCAGCAGCCAAGCTAATTCGGGGGAGACCCAGTACTTC. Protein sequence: CASSQANSGETQYF.

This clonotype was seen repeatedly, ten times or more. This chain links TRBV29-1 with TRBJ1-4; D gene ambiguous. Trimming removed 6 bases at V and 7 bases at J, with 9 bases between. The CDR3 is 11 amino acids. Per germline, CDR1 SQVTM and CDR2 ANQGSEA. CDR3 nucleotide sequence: TGCAGCGTCTTGTCGCGTGAAAAACTGTTTTTT. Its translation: CSVLSREKLFF.

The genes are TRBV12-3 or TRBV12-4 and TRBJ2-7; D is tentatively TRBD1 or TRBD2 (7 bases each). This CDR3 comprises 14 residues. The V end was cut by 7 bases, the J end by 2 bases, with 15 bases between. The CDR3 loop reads CASTSGGVAYEQYF. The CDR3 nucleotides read TGTGCCAGCACTTCAGGGGGGGTGGCCTACGAGCAGTACTTC.

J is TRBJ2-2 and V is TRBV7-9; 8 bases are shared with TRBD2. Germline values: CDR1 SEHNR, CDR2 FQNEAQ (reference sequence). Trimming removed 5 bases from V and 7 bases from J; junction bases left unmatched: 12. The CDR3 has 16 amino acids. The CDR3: CASSRCFGTSCGELFF. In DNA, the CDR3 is TGTGCCAGCAGCCGATGCTTCGGGACTAGTTGCGGGGAGCTGTTTTTT.

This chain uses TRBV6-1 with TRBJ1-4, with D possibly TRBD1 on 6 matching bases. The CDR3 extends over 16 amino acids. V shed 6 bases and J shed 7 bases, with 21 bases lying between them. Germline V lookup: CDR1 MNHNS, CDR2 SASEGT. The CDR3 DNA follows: TGTGCCAGCAGGGAAATTGGGACACCGCGCTTTGAAAAACTGTTTTTT. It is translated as CASREIGTPRFEKLFF.

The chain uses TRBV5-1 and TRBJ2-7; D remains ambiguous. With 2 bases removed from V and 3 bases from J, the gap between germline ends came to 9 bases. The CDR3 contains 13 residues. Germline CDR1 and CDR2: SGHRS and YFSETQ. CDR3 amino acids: CASSFLDNYEQYF. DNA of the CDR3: TGCGCCAGCAGCTTCCTGGATAACTACGAGCAGTACTTC.

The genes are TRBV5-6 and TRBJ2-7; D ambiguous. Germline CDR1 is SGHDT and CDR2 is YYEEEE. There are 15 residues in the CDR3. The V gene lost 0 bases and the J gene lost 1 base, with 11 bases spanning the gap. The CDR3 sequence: CASSLEHTQSYEQYF. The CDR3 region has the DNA TGTGCCAGCAGCTTGGAACACACACAGTCCTACGAGCAGTACTTC.

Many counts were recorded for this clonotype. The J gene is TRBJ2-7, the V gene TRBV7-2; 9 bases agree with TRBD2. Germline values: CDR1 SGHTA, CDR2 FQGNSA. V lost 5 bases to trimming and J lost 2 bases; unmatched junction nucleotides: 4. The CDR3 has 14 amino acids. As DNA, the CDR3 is TGTGCCAGCAGCCCTATAGCGGGGGCCTACGAGCAGTACTTC. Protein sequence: CASSPIAGAYEQYF.

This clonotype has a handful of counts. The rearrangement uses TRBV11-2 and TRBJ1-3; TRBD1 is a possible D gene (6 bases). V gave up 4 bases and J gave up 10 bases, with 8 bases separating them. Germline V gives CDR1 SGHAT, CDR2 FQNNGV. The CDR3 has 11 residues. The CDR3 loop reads CASSSDRTIYF. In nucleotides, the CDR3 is TGTGCCAGCAGCTCGGACAGAACCATATATTTT.

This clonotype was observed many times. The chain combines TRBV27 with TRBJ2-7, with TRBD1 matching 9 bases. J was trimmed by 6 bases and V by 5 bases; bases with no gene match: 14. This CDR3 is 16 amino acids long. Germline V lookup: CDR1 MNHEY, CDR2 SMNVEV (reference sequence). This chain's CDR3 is CASSPGQGRSVVEQYF. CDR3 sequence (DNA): TGTGCCAGCAGTCCAGGACAGGGGAGAAGTGTGGTCGAGCAGTACTTC.

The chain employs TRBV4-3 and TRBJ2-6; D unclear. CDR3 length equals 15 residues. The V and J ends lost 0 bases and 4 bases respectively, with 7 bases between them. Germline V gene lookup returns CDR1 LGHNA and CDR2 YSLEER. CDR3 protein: CASSQDRKGANVLTF. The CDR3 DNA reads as TGCGCCAGCAGCCAAGACCGCAAGGGGGCCAACGTCCTGACTTTC.

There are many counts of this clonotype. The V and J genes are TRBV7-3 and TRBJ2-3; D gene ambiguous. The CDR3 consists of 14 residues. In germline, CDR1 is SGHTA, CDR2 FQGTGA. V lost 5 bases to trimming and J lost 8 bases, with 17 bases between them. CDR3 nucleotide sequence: TGTGCCAGCAGCCCAACCCCCTTTCTGGGTACGCAGTATTTT. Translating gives CASSPTPFLGTQYF.

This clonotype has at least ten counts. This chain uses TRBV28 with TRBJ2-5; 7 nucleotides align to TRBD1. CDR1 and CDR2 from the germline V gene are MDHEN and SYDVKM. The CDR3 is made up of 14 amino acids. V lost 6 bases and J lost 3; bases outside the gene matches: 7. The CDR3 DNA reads TGTGCCAGCAGCAGAAACAGGGGAAAAGAGACCCAGTACTTC. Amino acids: CASSRNRGKETQYF.